Below, 12 T cell receptor beta chains from the same sample are listed, as sequenced in a study of sequential checkpoint blockade in melanoma. Treatment: randomized to nivolumab then ipilimumab (arm A) or the reverse (arm B). Sequencing was performed with immunoSEQ multiplex PCR; in TCRdb, only in-frame clones are kept and a portion is missing. This table has 20,000 to 25,000 clones, roughly 30% appearing once. The sequences come from tumor tissue (inferred from file names), collected from a patient given nivolumab and ipilimumab in sequence. These receptors all come from a human donor with melanoma.

The table lists this clone with a few counts. The DNA of the CDR3 is TGTGCCAGTAGTAGCCGGGACAGACCCCAGCATTTT. It is translated as CASSSRDRPQHF. The chain carries TRBV19 and TRBJ1-5; 7 bases line up with TRBD1. Losses at the gene ends were 4 bases for V and 10 bases for J; bases not matched to a gene: 4. The germline V gene encodes CDR1 LNHDA and CDR2 SQIVND (reference sequence). The CDR3 is 12 residues long.

This clone is classed as medium-sized (0.01 to 0.1%). This chain links TRBV7-6 with TRBJ2-2; 11 nucleotides line up with TRBD1. After removal of 5 bases from V and 3 bases from J, the junction contained 5 bases not matched to a gene. The CDR3 spans 16 residues. Germline loops: CDR1 SGHVS, CDR2 FNYEAQ. The CDR3: CASSKDRGRYTGELFF. As DNA, the CDR3 is TGTGCCAGCAGCAAGGACAGGGGGCGGTACACCGGGGAGCTGTTTTTT.

The chain joins TRBV7-2 to TRBJ2-1, with 9 positions matching TRBD2. Germline V gene data show CDR1 as SGHTA and CDR2 as FQGNSA. The J segment lost 5 bases and the V segment lost 5 bases, leaving 10 bases of the junction unmatched. The CDR3 totals 16 residues. This CDR3 is CASSTRTSDFHNEQFF. CDR3 sequence (DNA): TGTGCCAGCAGCACGAGGACTAGCGATTTCCACAATGAGCAGTTCTTC.

The V call is TRBV6-8, the J call TRBJ1-5; D perhaps matches TRBD1 (5 bases). Trimming removed 6 bases at V and 3 bases at J, with 9 bases between. Germline lookup yields CDR1 MNHGY and CDR2 SAAAGT. The CDR3 spans 13 residues. CDR3 nucleotide sequence: TGTGCCAGCAGCCCGGACATCAATCAGCCCCAGCATTTT. This codes for CASSPDINQPQHF.

This clone occurred a few times. This rearrangement joins TRBV28 to TRBJ2-4; TRBD1 might be the D (6 bases). Per germline, CDR1 MDHEN and CDR2 SYDVKM. Trimming pared 2 bases from V and 0 bases from J, leaving 11 bases between. The CDR3 length is 16 residues. CDR3 in DNA: TGTGCCAGCAGTTTAATACAGGGAAGAGCCAAAAACATTCAGTACTTC. Its protein is CASSLIQGRAKNIQYF.

This chain connects TRBV11-3 to TRBJ2-1, with D possibly TRBD2 on 6 matching bases. CDR3 size: 15 residues. In germline, CDR1 is SGHNT, CDR2 YENEEA. Trimming left V 5 bases short and J 8 bases short, with 19 bases between. CDR3 in DNA: TGTGCCAGCAGCCAATGGTTAGGAGGGTCGGATGAGCAGTTCTTC. The encoded protein is CASSQWLGGSDEQFF.

This clone has a count of ten or more. The chain is built from TRBV11-3 and TRBJ2-3; D perhaps matches TRBD2 (6 bases). The germline V gene has CDR1 SGHNT and CDR2 YENEEA. V was clipped by 5 bases and J by 0 bases, with 12 bases between them. This CDR3 has 15 amino acids. Here the CDR3 DNA reads TGTGCCAGCAGCATTAGCGGTGCCAGCACAGATACGCAGTATTTT. Translated, it gives CASSISGASTDTQYF.

This clone is termed medium-sized. The rearrangement uses TRBV6-8 and TRBJ2-3; TRBD2 matches 8 bases. CDR3 size: 14 residues. Germline assignment: CDR1 MNHGY and CDR2 SAAAGT. With 5 bases clipped from V and 6 bases from J, the junction kept 7 bases outside the gene matches. The CDR3 region is CASSGLGGRDTQYF. CDR3 coding DNA: TGTGCCAGCAGTGGGTTAGGCGGGAGGGATACGCAGTATTTT.

This clone turned up a few times. The chain recombines TRBV30 with TRBJ1-5, with D uncertain. In germline, CDR1 is GTSNPN, CDR2 SVGIG (reference sequence). V was trimmed by 0 bases and J by 3 bases, leaving 9 bases between them. CDR3 length: 14 amino acids. The CDR3 reads CAWSVGSINQPQHF. CDR3 sequence (DNA): TGTGCCTGGAGTGTAGGGAGCATCAATCAGCCCCAGCATTTT.

This clone has at least ten counts. The rearrangement uses TRBV11-3 and TRBJ1-2; D unresolved. In germline, CDR1 is SGHNT, CDR2 YENEEA. The CDR3 runs to 14 residues. V dropped 3 bases and J dropped 8 bases, with 16 bases sitting between them. The CDR3 reads CASSLVQQVRGYTF. The CDR3 DNA follows: TGTGCCAGCAGCTTGGTGCAGCAGGTTAGGGGCTACACCTTC. Variable domain in full (rest from reference TRBV11-3 and TRBJ1-2): EAGVVQSPRYKIIEKKQPVAFWCNPISGHNTLYWYLQNLGQGPELLIRYENEEAVDDSQLPKDRFSAERLKGVDSTLKIQPAELGDSAVYLCASSLVQQVRGYTFGSGTRLTVV.

This sequence joins TRBV7-4 and TRBJ1-1; the D gene is possibly TRBD1 (6 bases). This CDR3 is 13 amino acids long. CDR1 SGHVT and CDR2 SQSDAQ come from the germline V gene. V was shortened by 1 base and J by 10 bases, with 13 bases between the two germline ends. The CDR3 sequence: CASSLGLGAGAFF. For the CDR3, the DNA is TGTGCCAGCAGCTTAGGTCTGGGGGCTGGAGCTTTCTTT.

This clone was counted a few times. The V and J genes are TRBV6-8 and TRBJ1-2; 9 positions agree with TRBD1. The V segment lost 7 bases and the J segment 6 bases; nucleotides outside the gene matches: 9. CDR1 MNHGY and CDR2 SAAAGT come from the germline V gene. The CDR3 is 14 residues long. CDR3 residues: CASTLQGAGDGYTF. The DNA of the CDR3 is TGTGCCAGCACTTTACAGGGGGCTGGAGATGGCTACACCTTC.